This TCR beta chain came from a study of beta chain features in type 1 diabetes. Across the study: Across every sample, 85 million to 120 million sorted cells were examined in total. Study-wide findings and caveats: PCR might show a preference for shorter templates, equally across patients and controls.

With respect to this clone: The antigen remains undetermined.

Isolated RNA was reverse transcribed in full, so expressed TCRB transcripts were sequenced. Sequencing was performed with immunoSEQ multiplex PCR; in TCRdb, only in-frame clones are kept and a portion is missing. The sample yields about 250,000 clones, 13% to 15% seen once. Between the trimmed V and J ends, which lost 4 bases and 3 bases, there was a span of 7 bases. CDR3 length: 13 amino acids. CDR1 and CDR2 from the germline V gene are MGHRA and YSYEKL. Purity exceeded 98% in all sorted populations. The TCR sequence derives from a woman in her thirties or forties in good health. The sample was naive CD4+ T cells from blood. The chain couples TRBV4-1 to TRBJ2-1, with D possibly being TRBD1 (6 bases). The CDR3: CASSRQDYNEQFF. The CDR3, as DNA: TGCGCCAGCAGCCGACAGGACTACAATGAGCAGTTCTTC.